This is a list of T cell receptor beta chains from one sample in a study of cytomegalovirus exposure and HLA in healthy donors. The protocol was immunoSEQ multiplex PCR, while the TCRdb copy is restricted to in-frame clones and leaves out a portion. The sample carries 110,000 to 150,000 clones, roughly 70% recorded once. Sample: PBMCs. All receptors come from a man aged 55 to 70 in good health and CMV-seronegative. Each CDR3 is given with its conserved first and last residue.

J gene	CDR3 length	V gene	CDR3 protein
TRBJ1-1	14	TRBV19	CASRGQGAGTEAFF
TRBJ1-1	16	TRBV4-2	CASSQDRTDMNTEAFF
TRBJ2-2	15	TRBV7-2	CASSTSTVVTGELFF
TRBJ1-4	13	TRBV11-2	CASRTLKNEKLFF
TRBJ1-1	13	TRBV5-1	CASAMGGNTEAFF
TRBJ2-7	16	TRBV5-1	CASSLGASGASYEQYF
TRBJ2-5	14	TRBV5-1	CASSLTVAGETQYF
TRBJ1-1	14	TRBV7-8	CASSLDSPDTEAFF
TRBJ2-1	17	TRBV7-3	CASSPYIAGEGPNEQFF
TRBJ1-1	13	TRBV2	CASSGQRNTEAFF
NA	13	TRBV5-1	CASGASGVYEQYF
TRBJ2-3	13	TRBV2	CASGAGSTDTQYF
TRBJ1-5	14	TRBV4-3	CASSQERVSQPQHF
TRBJ2-7	12	TRBV6-6	CASSRNSYEQYF
TRBJ2-6	15	TRBV2	CASSDWASGANVLTF
TRBJ2-6	15	TRBV23-1	CASSHGGAGANVLTF
TRBJ1-1	13	TRBV9	CASSAGTAVEAFF
TRBJ2-1	14	TRBV5-1	CASSVQSQDNEQFF
TRBJ2-5	15	TRBV6-5	CASIRDSGSKETQYF
TRBJ2-7	12	TRBV28	CASSPPTLSEYF
TRBJ2-1	14	TRBV18	CASSPGTVGREQFF
TRBJ2-7	19	TRBV4-3	CASSQDPGTEREWSYEQYF
TRBJ2-7	14	TRBV15	CATSRAIGQYEQYF
TRBJ1-1	15	TRBV18	CASSTTTAINTEAFF
TRBJ2-1	12	TRBV28	CASSFGDNEQFF
TRBJ2-7	14	TRBV5-5	CASSLVGQAYEQYF
TRBJ2-3	13	TRBV5-1	CASSLGGVDTQYF
TRBJ1-2	14	TRBV15	CATSLEGASYGYTF
TRBJ2-2	12	TRBV7-3	CASSQIPGELFF
TRBJ2-6	16	TRBV27	CASSLMRGSGANVLTF
TRBJ1-5	13	TRBV2	CASSFVQGEPQHF
TRBJ1-2	14	TRBV25-1	CASSETERSYGYTF
TRBJ2-7	12	TRBV10-1	CASSERGYEQYF
TRBJ1-2	16	TRBV10-3	CAIDTGRAQAPDGYTF
TRBJ2-7	15	TRBV25-1	CASSESTGGPYEQYF
TRBJ2-3	15	TRBV11-2	CASSLVAGGADTQYF
TRBJ1-1	14	TRBV4-1	CASTWTGGNTEAFF
TRBJ1-1	15	TRBV19	CASSIGDRMPTEAFF
TRBJ2-7	13	TRBV30	CAWSSRRSYEQYF